The 14 T cell receptor beta chains presented below share a single source sample, sequenced in a study of T cell responses to AZD1222 COVID-19 vaccine. Using immunoSEQ multiplex PCR, the repertoire was profiled, and TCRdb retains in-frame clones only, with some absent. The data hold about 94,000 clones, with 70% to 90% observed a single time. This material consisted of peripheral blood, taken on day 0 of AZD1222 vaccination. The receptors derive from an adult in good health.

V and J are TRBV3-1 (or the pseudogene TRBV3-2) and TRBJ2-5; 12 bases match TRBD2. V was pared by 5 bases and J by 5 bases, with 3 bases of the junction left unmatched. Looked up from germline, CDR1 is LGHDT and CDR2 is YNNKEL (reference sequence). The CDR3 runs to 14 residues. The CDR3 protein is CASSSGLAGETQYF. DNA for the CDR3: TGTGCCAGCAGCTCGGGACTAGCGGGTGAGACCCAGTACTTC.

The V gene is TRBV5-4, the J gene TRBJ1-2; weak D call: TRBD1 (6 bases). Germline V gene data show CDR1 as SGHNT and CDR2 as YYREEE (reference sequence). Trimming stripped 0 bases from V and 4 bases from J, with 10 bases between. The CDR3 is made up of 14 amino acids. The CDR3 loop reads CASSLEQGGYGYTF. DNA of the CDR3: TGTGCCAGCAGCTTGGAACAGGGCGGCTATGGCTACACCTTC. The variable domain in full, with the rest retrieved from reference TRBV5-4 and TRBJ1-2, is ETGVTQSPTHLIKTRGQQVTLRCSSQSGHNTVSWYQQALGQGPQFIFQYYREEENGRGNFPPRFSGLQFPNYSSELNVNALELDDSALYLCASSLEQGGYGYTFGSGTRLTVV.

The V gene is TRBV6-2 or TRBV6-3, the J gene TRBJ1-5, with TRBD1 identical over 8 bases. The CDR3 runs to 13 residues. CDR1 is MNHEY, CDR2 SVGEGT, per germline. V was pared by 5 bases and J by 6 bases, with 3 bases of the junction left unmatched. The CDR3 sequence is CASSRDRGQPQHF. CDR3 bases: TGTGCCAGCAGTCGAGACAGGGGTCAGCCCCAGCATTTT.

The V and J genes are TRBV5-1 and TRBJ2-7; 8 positions match TRBD1. The germline gives CDR1 SGHRS, CDR2 YFSETQ. The V segment lost 4 bases and the J segment 4 bases; nucleotides outside the gene matches: 7. The CDR3 runs 14 residues. DNA for the CDR3: TGCGCCAGCAGCCGTGACAGGGGACTTTACGAGCAGTACTTC. Translating gives CASSRDRGLYEQYF.

The V call is TRBV18, the J call TRBJ2-1, with 8 bases identical to TRBD1. From germline, CDR1 is KGHSH and CDR2 LQKENI. V was pared by 3 bases and J by 7 bases, with 5 bases of the junction left unmatched. The length of the CDR3 is 14 residues. CDR3 nucleotide sequence: TGTGCCAGCTCACCCCCGACAGGGGCGAATGAGCAGTTCTTC. As protein: CASSPPTGANEQFF.

This rearrangement joins TRBV7-8 to TRBJ1-6, with D unresolved. CDR1 SGHVS and CDR2 FQNEAQ come from the germline V gene. V dropped 7 bases and J dropped 7 bases, with 17 bases sitting between them. There are 15 residues in the CDR3. CDR3 sequence reads: CASTPTVQENSPLHF. In DNA form, the CDR3 reads TGTGCCAGCACCCCAACTGTCCAGGAGAATTCACCCCTCCACTTT.

This rearrangement joins TRBV27 to TRBJ2-3; TRBD1 is a possible D gene (5 bases). Trimming left V 5 bases short and J 7 bases short, with 13 bases between. The CDR3 is made up of 13 amino acids. Germline CDR1 MNHEY, CDR2 SMNVEV (reference sequence). CDR3 amino acids: CASSLSAGYTQYF. CDR3 DNA sequence: TGTGCCAGCAGTCTGTCAGCAGGGTATACGCAGTATTTT.

The chain couples TRBV18 to TRBJ1-4, with 12 positions matching TRBD1. J lost 10 bases, V lost 1 base, and 7 bases had no gene match. The CDR3 covers 16 residues. Germline V gives CDR1 KGHSH, CDR2 LQKENI. Here the CDR3 DNA reads TGTGCCAGCTCACCACAGACGGGACAGGGGGCCGGAAAACTGTTTTTT. Translating it yields CASSPQTGQGAGKLFF. The complete variable domain, with remaining parts taken from reference TRBV18 and TRBJ1-4, reads NAGVMQNPRHLVRRRGQEARLRCSPMKGHSHVYWYRQLPEEGLKFMVYLQKENIIDESGMPKERFSAEFPKEGPSILRIQQVVRGDSAAYFCASSPQTGQGAGKLFFGSGTQLSVL.

The rearrangement links TRBV10-1 to TRBJ1-1, with D maybe TRBD1 (6 bases). The CDR3 runs to 12 residues. Germline V gene data show CDR1 as WNHNN and CDR2 as SYGVQD (reference sequence). Trimming cost V 9 bases and J 5 bases, with 13 bases left between them. CDR3 residues: CASSRGSTEAFF. The CDR3 coding sequence is TGCGCCAGTAGCAGGGGAAGTACTGAAGCTTTCTTT.

The chain couples TRBV2 to TRBJ1-4; maybe TRBD1 (5 bases). Germline CDR1 and CDR2: SNHLY and FYNNEI. Deletions cut 2 bases from V and 2 bases from J, with 9 bases between. This CDR3 is 15 amino acids long. In DNA, the CDR3 is TGTGCCAGCAGTGAATCTGGGGGGACTAATGAAAAACTGTTTTTT. As protein: CASSESGGTNEKLFF. The variable domain in full, with the rest retrieved from reference TRBV2 and TRBJ1-4, is EPEVTQTPSHQVTQMGQEVILRCVPISNHLYFYWYRQILGQKVEFLVSFYNNEISEKSEIFDDQFSVERPDGSNFTLKIRSTKLEDSAMYFCASSESGGTNEKLFFGSGTQLSVL.

The genes are TRBV9 and TRBJ2-1; the match to TRBD1 covers 7 bases. The CDR3 loop spans 15 amino acids. V lost 6 bases, J lost 6 bases, and 12 bases stayed unmatched. From germline, CDR1 is SGDLS and CDR2 YYNGEE. The CDR3 DNA reads as TGTGCCAGCAACGCACACAGGGGCTACGGCAATGAGCAGTTCTTC. It encodes CASNAHRGYGNEQFF.

V gene TRBV28 combines with J gene TRBJ2-7; TRBD1 agrees at 10 bases. CDR1 is MDHEN and CDR2 is SYDVKM in the germline V gene. The V gene end was trimmed by 8 bases and the J gene end by 3 bases; junction bases not matched to a gene: 10. The CDR3 extends over 15 amino acids. The CDR3 DNA reads as TGTGCCAGCCATCCCGAGGGACAGGGGATCTACGAGCAGTACTTC. This sequence encodes CASHPEGQGIYEQYF.

The V call is TRBV29-1, the J call TRBJ2-5; D gene ambiguous. The CDR3 sequence is 12 residues long. Looked up from germline, CDR1 is SQVTM and CDR2 is ANQGSEA. V lost 4 bases to trimming and J lost 2 bases, with 8 bases between them. The CDR3, as DNA: TGCAGCGTTGGGTCGGGTCAAGAGACCCAGTACTTC. Translation: CSVGSGQETQYF. Full variable domain (missing parts from reference TRBV29-1 and TRBJ2-5): SAVISQKPSRDICQRGTSLTIQCQVDSQVTMMFWYRQQPGQSLTLIATANQGSEATYESGFVIDKFPISRPNLTFSTLTVSNMSPEDSSIYLCSVGSGQETQYFGPGTRLLVL.

The chain recombines TRBV7-9 with TRBJ1-5; tentatively, D is TRBD1 (6 bases). V lost 5 bases and J 15 bases, leaving 20 bases between the germline ends. Germline CDR1 SEHNR, CDR2 FQNEAQ (reference sequence). This CDR3 spans 13 amino acids. The CDR3 sequence is CASSVGPGHPLHF. CDR3 DNA: TGTGCCAGCAGCGTAGGACCGGGACACCCCTTGCATTTT.